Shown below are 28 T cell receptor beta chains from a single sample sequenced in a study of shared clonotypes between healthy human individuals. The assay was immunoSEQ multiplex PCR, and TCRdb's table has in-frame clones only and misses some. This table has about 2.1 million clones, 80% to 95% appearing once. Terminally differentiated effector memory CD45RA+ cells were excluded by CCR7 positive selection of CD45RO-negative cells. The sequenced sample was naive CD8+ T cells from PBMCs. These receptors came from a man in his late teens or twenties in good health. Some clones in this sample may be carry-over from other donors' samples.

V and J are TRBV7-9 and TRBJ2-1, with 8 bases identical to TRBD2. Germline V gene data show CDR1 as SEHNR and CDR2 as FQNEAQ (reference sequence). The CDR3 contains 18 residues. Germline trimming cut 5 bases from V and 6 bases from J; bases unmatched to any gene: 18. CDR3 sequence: CASSPLQASGYEFNEQFF. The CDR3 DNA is TGTGCCAGCAGCCCACTCCAGGCTAGCGGGTATGAATTCAATGAGCAGTTCTTC.

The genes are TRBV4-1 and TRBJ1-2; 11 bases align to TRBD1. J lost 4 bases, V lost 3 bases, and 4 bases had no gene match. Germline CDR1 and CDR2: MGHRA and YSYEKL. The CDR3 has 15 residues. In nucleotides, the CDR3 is TGCGCCAGCAGCCAGGACAGGGGGCAGTCCTATGGCTACACCTTC. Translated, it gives CASSQDRGQSYGYTF.

CDR3: CASSQGVTGGGYEQYF. In nucleotides, the CDR3 is TGTGCCAGCAGCCAAGGTGTTACAGGGGGTGGGTACGAGCAGTACTTC. The rearrangement uses TRBV4-2 and TRBJ2-7; TRBD1 matches at 8 bases. The CDR3 has 16 residues. V was clipped by 1 base and J by 4 bases; unmatched bases: 9. Germline V gene data show CDR1 as LGHNA and CDR2 as YNFKEQ.

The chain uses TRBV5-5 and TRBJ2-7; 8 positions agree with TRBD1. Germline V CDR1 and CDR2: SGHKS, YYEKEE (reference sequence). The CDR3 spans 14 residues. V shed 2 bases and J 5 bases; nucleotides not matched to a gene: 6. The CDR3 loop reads CASSFGQGSHEQYF. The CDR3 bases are TGTGCCAGCAGCTTTGGACAGGGATCCCACGAGCAGTACTTC.

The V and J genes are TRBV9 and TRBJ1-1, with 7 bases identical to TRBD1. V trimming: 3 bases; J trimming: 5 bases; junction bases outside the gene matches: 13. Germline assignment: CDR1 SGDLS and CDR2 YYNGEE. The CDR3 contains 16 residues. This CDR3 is CASSGDRETGRTEAFF. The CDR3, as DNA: TGTGCCAGCAGCGGGGATCGGGAGACAGGGAGGACTGAAGCTTTCTTT.

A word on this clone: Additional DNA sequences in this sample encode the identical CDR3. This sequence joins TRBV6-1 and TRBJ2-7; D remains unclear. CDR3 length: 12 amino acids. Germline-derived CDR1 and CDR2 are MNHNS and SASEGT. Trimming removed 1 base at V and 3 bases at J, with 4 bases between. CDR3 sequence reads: CASSEGVYEQYF. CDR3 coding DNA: TGTGCCAGCAGTGAAGGTGTCTACGAGCAGTACTTC.

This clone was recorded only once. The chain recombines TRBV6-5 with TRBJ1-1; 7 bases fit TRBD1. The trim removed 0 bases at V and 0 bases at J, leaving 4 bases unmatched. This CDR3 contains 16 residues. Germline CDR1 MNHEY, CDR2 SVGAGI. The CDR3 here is CASSYSRQGLNTEAFF. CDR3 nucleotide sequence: TGTGCCAGCAGTTACTCCCGACAGGGACTGAACACTGAAGCTTTCTTT.

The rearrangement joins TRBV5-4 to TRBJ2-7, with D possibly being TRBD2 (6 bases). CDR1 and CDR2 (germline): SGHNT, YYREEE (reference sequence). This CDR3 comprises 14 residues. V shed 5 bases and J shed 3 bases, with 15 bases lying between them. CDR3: CASRAGGIDYEQYF. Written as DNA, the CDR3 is TGTGCCAGCAGGGCGGGCGGGATAGACTACGAGCAGTACTTC.

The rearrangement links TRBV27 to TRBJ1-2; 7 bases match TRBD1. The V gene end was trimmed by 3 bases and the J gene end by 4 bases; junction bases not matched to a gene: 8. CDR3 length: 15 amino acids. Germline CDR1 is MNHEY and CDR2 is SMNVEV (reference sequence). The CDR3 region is CASSFDVGTAYGYTF. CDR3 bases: TGTGCCAGCAGTTTCGATGTTGGGACAGCCTATGGCTACACCTTC.

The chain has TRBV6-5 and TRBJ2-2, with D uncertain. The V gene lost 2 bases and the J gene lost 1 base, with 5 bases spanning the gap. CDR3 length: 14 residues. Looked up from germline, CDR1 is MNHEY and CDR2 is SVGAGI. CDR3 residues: CASSYAQNTGELFF. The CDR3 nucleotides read TGTGCCAGCAGTTACGCGCAGAACACCGGGGAGCTGTTTTTT.

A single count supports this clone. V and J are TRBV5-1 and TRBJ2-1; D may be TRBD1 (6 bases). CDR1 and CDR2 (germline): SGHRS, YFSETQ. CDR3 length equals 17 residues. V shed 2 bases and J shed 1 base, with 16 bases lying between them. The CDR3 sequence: CASSLIAATGSYNEQFF. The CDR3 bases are TGCGCCAGCAGCTTAATCGCGGCCACAGGGTCCTACAATGAGCAGTTCTTC.

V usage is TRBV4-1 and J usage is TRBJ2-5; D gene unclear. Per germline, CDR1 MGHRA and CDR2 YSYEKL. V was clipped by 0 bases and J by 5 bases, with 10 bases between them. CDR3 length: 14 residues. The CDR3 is CASSQDMAFETQYF. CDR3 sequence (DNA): TGCGCCAGCAGCCAAGATATGGCTTTTGAGACCCAGTACTTC.

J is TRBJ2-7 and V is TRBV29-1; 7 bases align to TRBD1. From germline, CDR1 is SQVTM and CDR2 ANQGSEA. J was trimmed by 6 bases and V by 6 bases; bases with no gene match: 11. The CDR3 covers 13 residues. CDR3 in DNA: TGCAGCGTCGAAACAGGGGAAGGGCGCGAGCAGTACTTC. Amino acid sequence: CSVETGEGREQYF.

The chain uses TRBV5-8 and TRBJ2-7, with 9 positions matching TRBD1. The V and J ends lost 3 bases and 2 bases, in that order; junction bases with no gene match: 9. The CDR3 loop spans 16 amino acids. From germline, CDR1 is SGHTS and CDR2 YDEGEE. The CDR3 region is CASSSGTGLRPYEQYF. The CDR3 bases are TGTGCCAGCAGCTCTGGGACAGGGCTACGCCCCTACGAGCAGTACTTC.

CDR3 DNA sequence: TGTGCCAGCAGTTTATCGGAGTGGCAGCCCCAGCATTTT. Translated, it gives CASSLSEWQPQHF. The V call is TRBV27, the J call TRBJ1-5; unclear D gene. CDR1 and CDR2 from the germline V gene are MNHEY and SMNVEV (reference sequence). The CDR3 has 13 amino acids. Trimming left V 0 bases short and J 7 bases short, with 7 bases between.

CDR3 loop: CASSLAPGEAFF. The CDR3 nucleotides are TGTGCCAGCAGCTTGGCCCCCGGTGAAGCTTTCTTT. This sequence joins TRBV5-6 and TRBJ1-1; D unresolved. Germline CDR1 reads SGHDT; CDR2 reads YYEEEE. Trimming pared 0 bases from V and 7 bases from J, leaving 7 bases between. The CDR3 has 12 residues.

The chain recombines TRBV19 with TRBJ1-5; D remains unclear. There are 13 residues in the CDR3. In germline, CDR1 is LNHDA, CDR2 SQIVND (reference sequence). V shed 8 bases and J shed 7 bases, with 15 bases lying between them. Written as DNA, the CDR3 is TGTGCCAGTGGGTACGGCAGTCGACAGCCCCAGCATTTT. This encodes CASGYGSRQPQHF.

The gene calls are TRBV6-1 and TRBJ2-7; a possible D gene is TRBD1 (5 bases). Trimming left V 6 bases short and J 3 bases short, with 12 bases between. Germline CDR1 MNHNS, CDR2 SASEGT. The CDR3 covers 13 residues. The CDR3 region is CASSQGKIYEQYF. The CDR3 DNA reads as TGTGCCAGCAGCCAGGGTAAGATCTACGAGCAGTACTTC.

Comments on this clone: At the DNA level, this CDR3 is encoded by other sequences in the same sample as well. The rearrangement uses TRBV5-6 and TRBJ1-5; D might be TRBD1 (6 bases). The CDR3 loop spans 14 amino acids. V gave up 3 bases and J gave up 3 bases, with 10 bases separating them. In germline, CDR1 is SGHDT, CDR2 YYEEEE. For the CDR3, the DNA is TGTGCCAGCAGCTCAGGACAGAACAATCAGCCCCAGCATTTT. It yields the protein CASSSGQNNQPQHF.

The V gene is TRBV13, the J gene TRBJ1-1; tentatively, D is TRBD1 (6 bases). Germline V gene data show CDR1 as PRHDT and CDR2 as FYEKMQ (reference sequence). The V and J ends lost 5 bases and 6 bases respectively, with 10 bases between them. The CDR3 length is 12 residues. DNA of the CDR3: TGTGCCAGCAGCCCAGGGGCGCCTGAAGCTTTCTTT. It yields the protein CASSPGAPEAFF. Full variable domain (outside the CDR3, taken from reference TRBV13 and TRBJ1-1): AAGVIQSPRHLIKEKRETATLKCYPIPRHDTVYWYQQGPGQDPQFLISFYEKMQSDKGSIPDRFSAQQFSDYHSELNMSSLELGDSALYFCASSPGAPEAFFGQGTRLTVV.

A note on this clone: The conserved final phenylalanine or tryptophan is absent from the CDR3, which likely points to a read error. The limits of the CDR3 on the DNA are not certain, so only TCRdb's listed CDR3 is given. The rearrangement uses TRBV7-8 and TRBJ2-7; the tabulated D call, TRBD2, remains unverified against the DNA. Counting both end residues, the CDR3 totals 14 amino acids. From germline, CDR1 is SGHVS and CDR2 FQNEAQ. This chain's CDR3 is CASSSDLAGTPTIG.

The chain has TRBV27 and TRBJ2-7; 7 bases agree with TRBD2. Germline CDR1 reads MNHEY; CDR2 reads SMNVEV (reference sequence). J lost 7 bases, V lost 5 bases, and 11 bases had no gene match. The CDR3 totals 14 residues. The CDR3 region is CASSISGILGEQYF. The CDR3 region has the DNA TGTGCCAGCAGTATAAGCGGGATATTGGGAGAGCAGTACTTC.

This CDR3 is CASTPTSYYNEQFF. The DNA for the CDR3 is TGCGCCAGCACTCCGACGTCGTACTACAATGAGCAGTTCTTC. The chain recombines TRBV10-2 with TRBJ2-1; D unresolved. The CDR3 runs to 14 residues. Germline CDR1 and CDR2: WSHSY and SAAADI. V dropped 7 bases and J dropped 3 bases, with 13 bases sitting between them.

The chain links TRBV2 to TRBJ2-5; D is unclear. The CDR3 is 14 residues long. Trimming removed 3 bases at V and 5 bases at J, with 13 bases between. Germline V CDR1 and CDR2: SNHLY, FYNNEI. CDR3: CASSDWGSGETQYF. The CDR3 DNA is TGTGCCAGCAGTGATTGGGGTTCTGGCGAGACCCAGTACTTC.

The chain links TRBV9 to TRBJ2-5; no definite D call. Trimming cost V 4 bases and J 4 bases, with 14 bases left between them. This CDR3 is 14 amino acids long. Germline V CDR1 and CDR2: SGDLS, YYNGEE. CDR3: CASSPRHGRETQYF. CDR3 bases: TGTGCCAGCAGCCCCCGTCACGGGCGAGAGACCCAGTACTTC.

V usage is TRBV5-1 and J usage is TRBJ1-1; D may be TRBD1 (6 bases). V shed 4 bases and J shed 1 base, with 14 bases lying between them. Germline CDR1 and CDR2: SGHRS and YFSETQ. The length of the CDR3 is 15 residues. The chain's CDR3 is CASSDGGPGNTEAFF. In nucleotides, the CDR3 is TGCGCCAGCAGCGACGGGGGCCCAGGGAACACTGAAGCTTTCTTT.

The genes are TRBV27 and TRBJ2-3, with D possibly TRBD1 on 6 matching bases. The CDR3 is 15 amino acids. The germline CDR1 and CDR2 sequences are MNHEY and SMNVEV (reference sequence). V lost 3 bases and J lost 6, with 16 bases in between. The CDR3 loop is CASSFWAGARDTQYF. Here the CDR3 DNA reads TGTGCCAGCAGTTTTTGGGCAGGGGCTAGGGATACGCAGTATTTT.

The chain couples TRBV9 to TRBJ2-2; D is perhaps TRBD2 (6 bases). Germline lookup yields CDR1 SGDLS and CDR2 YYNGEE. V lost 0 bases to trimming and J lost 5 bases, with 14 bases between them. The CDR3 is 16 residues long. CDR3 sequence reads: CASSVVAGRGTGELFF. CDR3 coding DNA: TGTGCCAGCAGCGTAGTGGCGGGGAGAGGTACCGGGGAGCTGTTTTTT. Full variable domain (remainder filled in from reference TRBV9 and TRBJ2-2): DSGVTQTPKHLITATGQRVTLRCSPRSGDLSVYWYQQSLDQGLQFLIQYYNGEERAKGNILERFSAQQFPDLHSELNLSSLELGDSALYFCASSVVAGRGTGELFFGEGSRLTVL.